This T cell receptor beta chain was observed in a study of regulatory T cells in long-lasting Graves disease. With V trimmed by 0 bases and J by 2 bases, 6 bases remained unmatched. Germline values: CDR1 LNHNV, CDR2 YYDKDF (reference sequence). The CDR3 consists of 17 residues. Sample time point: newly diagnosed GD, antithyroid drugs for less than 3 months. The TCR library was prepared using RNA isolated from PBMCs. Building of the TCR beta libraries involved iRepertoire HTBI primers and Arm-PCR of CDR3 regions. Each CDR3 protein gets one entry after TCRdb re-called the multiplex PCR reads with MiXCR. Of about 610,000 distinct CDR3 sequences in the sample, 15% to 20% were seen once. The data were also submitted as part of a second study, on T cells in Graves' hyperthyroidism and ophthalmopathy.

The sequence was collected from a man between 18 and 35 years old with Graves disease. The sample was peripheral blood mononuclear cells (PBMCs), taken at new diagnosis, from a patient treated with antithyroid drugs. The chain carries TRBV15 and TRBJ2-1; TRBD2 aligns across 8 bases. CDR3 protein: CATSRDGASGPYNEQFF. DNA of the CDR3: TGTGCCACCAGCAGAGATGGGGCTAGCGGGCCCTACAATGAGCAGTTCTTC.